The 21 T cell receptor beta chains below come from one sample, sequenced in a study of cytomegalovirus exposure and HLA in healthy donors. Generated by immunoSEQ multiplex PCR, the TCRdb table keeps only in-frame clones and is missing some. This sample has tens of thousands of clones, with roughly 84% found just once. The specimen sequenced was PBMCs. The receptors shown here come from a woman younger than 35 in good health and CMV-seropositive.

The V call is TRBV7-2, the J call TRBJ2-5; D not certain. Germline V gene lookup returns CDR1 SGHTA and CDR2 FQGNSA. V was pared by 3 bases and J by 5 bases, with 7 bases between. This CDR3 is built from 12 residues. In DNA, the CDR3 is TGTGCCAGCAGCTTTTCCAGGGAGACCCAGTACTTC. Protein product: CASSFSRETQYF.

This sequence joins TRBV7-2 and TRBJ2-3; perhaps TRBD1 as D (6 bases). The V end was cut by 10 bases, the J end by 2 bases, with 10 bases between. This CDR3 contains 12 residues. Germline V gene sequence: CDR1 SGHTA, CDR2 FQGNSA. The CDR3 DNA reads TGTGCCACCGAGGGGGTCACAGATACGCAGTATTTT. It yields the protein CATEGVTDTQYF.

The DNA for the CDR3 is TGTGCCAGCAGCTTGTGGACAGGGGCCCCAGTAGAAAAACTGTTTTTT. Its protein product is CASSLWTGAPVEKLFF. V usage is TRBV5-6 and J usage is TRBJ1-4, with 9 bases matching TRBD1. After removal of 1 base from V and 8 bases from J, the junction contained 9 bases not matched to a gene. This CDR3 comprises 16 residues. The germline CDR1 and CDR2 sequences are SGHDT and YYEEEE.

V is TRBV9 and J is TRBJ2-6; 7 positions agree with TRBD2. Germline-derived CDR1 and CDR2 are SGDLS and YYNGEE. The V segment lost 0 bases and the J segment 0 bases; nucleotides outside the gene matches: 3. The CDR3 is 17 residues long. The CDR3 here is CASSVGGGDSGANVLTF. The CDR3 region has the DNA TGTGCCAGCAGCGTAGGTGGGGGGGACTCTGGGGCCAACGTCCTGACTTTC.

V is TRBV6-5 and J is TRBJ2-7, with TRBD1 as a possible D gene (6 bases). V gave up 8 bases and J gave up 5 bases, with 16 bases separating them. This CDR3 comprises 13 residues. CDR1 and CDR2 from the germline V gene are MNHEY and SVGAGI. CDR3 in DNA: TGTGCCAGCGGGAAACGGGACACTCACGAGCAGTACTTC. Translation gives CASGKRDTHEQYF.

V is TRBV7-2 and J is TRBJ1-4, with 8 bases aligning to TRBD1. The junction had 6 bases not matched to a gene; V was cut back by 5 bases and J by 7 bases. The CDR3 has 14 residues. CDR1 is SGHTA, CDR2 FQGNSA, per germline. The CDR3 nucleotides are TGTGCCAGCAGCCGACAGGGGCTCCCTGAAAAACTGTTTTTT. It yields the protein CASSRQGLPEKLFF.

V gene TRBV10-3 combines with J gene TRBJ1-1, with D possibly TRBD1 on 6 matching bases. Germline V gene lookup returns CDR1 ENHRY and CDR2 SYGVKD. Trimming stripped 8 bases from V and 5 bases from J, with 18 bases between. This CDR3 spans 14 amino acids. CDR3 sequence (DNA): TGTGCCATCGAAATTCAGGGGTACCTGACTGAAGCTTTCTTT. It specifies CAIEIQGYLTEAFF.

The chain couples TRBV5-1 to TRBJ2-3; D uncertain. V lost 1 base and J lost 5, with 5 bases in between. CDR1 is SGHRS and CDR2 is YFSETQ in the germline V gene. The CDR3 consists of 12 residues. CDR3 in amino acids: CASSLSGDTQYF. The DNA of the CDR3 is TGCGCCAGCAGCTTGTCCGGAGATACGCAGTATTTT.

The V call is TRBV7-2, the J call TRBJ1-6, with D uncertain. The CDR3 is 13 residues long. Trimming stripped 5 bases from V and 8 bases from J, with 10 bases between. The V gene's germline CDR1 is SGHTA and CDR2 FQGNSA. The CDR3 DNA is TGTGCCAGCAGCCCTTGGAGGTATTCACCCCTCCACTTT. The encoded protein is CASSPWRYSPLHF.

The sample holds many counts of this clone. This sequence joins TRBV13 and TRBJ1-1, with a tentative D call TRBD1 (5 bases). CDR3 length: 17 amino acids. The germline gives CDR1 PRHDT, CDR2 FYEKMQ (reference sequence). V lost 6 bases and J 0 bases, leaving 20 bases between the germline ends. The chain's CDR3 is CASRWRGGGGVNTEAFF. For the CDR3, the DNA is TGTGCCAGCAGGTGGAGGGGAGGTGGAGGGGTGAACACTGAAGCTTTCTTT.

The chain has TRBV7-9 and TRBJ1-2; D gene unclear. With 7 bases removed from V and 6 bases from J, the gap between germline ends came to 9 bases. CDR3 length: 11 amino acids. Germline values: CDR1 SEHNR, CDR2 FQNEAQ (reference sequence). The CDR3 sequence is CASIGVDGYTF. The CDR3 coding sequence is TGTGCCAGCATCGGGGTCGATGGCTACACCTTC.

V is TRBV7-8 and J is TRBJ1-5; 12 nucleotides align to TRBD1. Trimming cost V 1 base and J 2 bases; bases outside gene matches: 9. The germline V gene encodes CDR1 SGHVS and CDR2 FQNEAQ. The CDR3 covers 19 residues. The CDR3 sequence is CASSLGRDRGLWGNQPQHF. DNA of the CDR3: TGTGCCAGCAGCTTAGGTAGGGACAGGGGGCTGTGGGGCAATCAGCCCCAGCATTTT.

This chain connects TRBV28 to TRBJ1-5; D is perhaps TRBD1 (6 bases). The germline V and J ends were trimmed by 7 bases and 3 bases, with 13 bases remaining between them. Germline values: CDR1 MDHEN, CDR2 SYDVKM. The CDR3 runs 14 residues. CDR3 nucleotides: TGTGCCAGCACCGAGACAGGCCCCAATCAGCCCCAGCATTTT. Translation: CASTETGPNQPQHF.

The V call is TRBV30, the J call TRBJ2-1, with 12 bases fitting TRBD2. The CDR3 runs 15 residues. J gave up 2 bases and V 4 bases, and 3 bases lay outside the gene matches. Germline CDR1 GTSNPN, CDR2 SVGIG (reference sequence). This CDR3 reads CAWIPSGGAYNEQFF. The CDR3 DNA is TGTGCCTGGATCCCTAGCGGGGGGGCCTACAATGAGCAGTTCTTC.

This rearrangement joins TRBV6-1 to TRBJ2-3, with 7 bases fitting TRBD2. This CDR3 contains 18 residues. The V and J ends lost 3 bases and 0 bases, in that order; junction bases with no gene match: 12. Germline CDR1 and CDR2: MNHNS and SASEGT. CDR3 amino acids: CASSDPSGGKRSTDTQYF. The CDR3 nucleotides read TGTGCCAGCAGTGACCCCTCGGGGGGAAAACGTAGCACAGATACGCAGTATTTT.

The CDR3 region is CASSSGQGDTEAFF. DNA for the CDR3: TGCGCCAGCAGCTCGGGACAGGGGGACACTGAAGCTTTCTTT. The chain joins TRBV5-1 to TRBJ1-1; 11 nucleotides align to TRBD1. The CDR3 is made up of 14 amino acids. Losses at the gene ends were 3 bases for V and 3 bases for J; bases not matched to a gene: 1. Germline V gives CDR1 SGHRS, CDR2 YFSETQ.

V gene TRBV27 combines with J gene TRBJ1-6; no clear D gene. The CDR3 contains 14 residues. In germline, CDR1 is MNHEY, CDR2 SMNVEV (reference sequence). V gave up 3 bases and J gave up 7 bases, with 10 bases separating them. The CDR3 region is CASSFVGTNSPLHF. DNA of the CDR3: TGTGCCAGCAGTTTCGTTGGCACCAATTCACCCCTCCACTTT.

This chain links TRBV4-2 with TRBJ2-7, with TRBD1 matching over 10 bases. The CDR3 is 16 residues long. The trim removed 0 bases at V and 2 bases at J, leaving 4 bases unmatched. Germline assignment: CDR1 LGHNA and CDR2 YNFKEQ. CDR3 DNA: TGTGCCAGCAGCCAAGAAGAAGGACAGGGGGCCTACGAGCAGTACTTC. Translated: CASSQEEGQGAYEQYF.

V usage is TRBV6-5 and J usage is TRBJ1-5; no definite D call. Germline CDR1 and CDR2: MNHEY and SVGAGI. V was pared by 7 bases and J by 6 bases, with 13 bases between. The CDR3 sequence is 13 residues long. In nucleotides, the CDR3 is TGTGCCAGCATGGCCCAATCGGGTCAGCCCCAGCATTTT. Amino acid sequence: CASMAQSGQPQHF.

The chain is built from TRBV19 and TRBJ2-3; 9 bases line up with TRBD2. V gave up 11 bases and J gave up 4 bases; unmatched junction bases: 10. Germline V gene sequence: CDR1 LNHDA, CDR2 SQIVND (reference sequence). CDR3 length: 14 residues. CDR3 in DNA: TGTGCCTCGGGAGCTAGCGGGGCGGCAGATACGCAGTATTTT. It specifies CASGASGAADTQYF. The whole variable domain, filled in from reference TRBV19 and TRBJ2-3, reads DGGITQSPKYLFRKEGQNVTLSCEQNLNHDAMYWYRQDPGQGLRLIYYSQIVNDFQKGDIAEGYSVSREKKESFPLTVTSAQKNPTAFYLCASGASGAADTQYFGPGTRLTVL.

V and J are TRBV2 and TRBJ1-2; TRBD1 matches at 7 bases. CDR3 size: 15 residues. CDR1 is SNHLY, CDR2 FYNNEI, per germline. The ends lost 10 bases at V and 0 bases at J; junction bases unmatched: 11. The CDR3 bases are TGTGCCATATCAGACAGGGAGCGCCCTAACTATGGCTACACCTTC. Protein sequence: CAISDRERPNYGYTF.